The entry that follows covers one T cell receptor beta chain sequence. Its antigen remains unidentified. No quality values exist for individual bases; no much larger clone is one base distant. This entry is derived from a study of control samples from healthy donors and cancer patients (dated by TCRdb to the early 2020s). Receptor libraries were prepared by the immunoSEQ multiplex PCR assay. In its TCRdb copy, this immuneACCESS table keeps in-frame sequences only and misses some clones. Where compared with another copy, unresolved V genes explain less than half of these, and the others have no known cause. This sample is represented by about 140,000 clones; roughly 90% of them were singletons. The ten largest make up less than 5% of the sample. V is pared back by 4 bases and J by 5 bases, with 15 bases lying between the germline termini. The CDR3 numbers 14 residues from cysteine through phenylalanine. Only CDR3 DNA is held: 42 bases, read in frame from base 1. Via the germline V gene, CDR1 is SGHTS and CDR2 YDEGEE.

Sequencing input: blood. The sequence joins TRBV5-8 to TRBJ2-5; the D gene lacks a confident call. This sequence originates from a young man in good health. The CDR3 here reads CASSPPRARETQYF. The DNA sequence follows: TGTGCCAGCAGCCCGCCTAGGGCCCGGGAGACCCAGTACTTC.